These 21 T cell receptor beta chains were sequenced from one sample in a study of spatial heterogeneity in lung cancer. The study's findings and limits: Within tumors, counts of expanded alpha and beta TCRs tracked tumor mutation counts.

A single record per CDR3 protein comes from TCRdb applying MiXCR to the 5' RACE reads. Here the sample spans around 10,000 distinct CDR3 sequences, roughly an eighth being singletons. Their antigen targets remain unknown. As to time point: sample taken at primary tumor resection. Sequencing used lung tumor tissue, obtained at surgery. All receptors come from a male donor with early-stage non-small cell lung cancer.

This clonotype was seen ten or more times. The V and J genes are TRBV3-1 and TRBJ2-1, with 9 bases lining up with TRBD2. V was pared by 6 bases and J by 2 bases, with 2 bases of the junction left unmatched. This CDR3 spans 14 amino acids. Germline assignment: CDR1 LGHDT and CDR2 YNNKEL (reference sequence). The CDR3 DNA follows: TGTGCCAGCAGGACTAGCGGACCCTACAATGAGCAGTTCTTC. It codes for CASRTSGPYNEQFF.

In its sample, this clonotype was seen many times. The chain carries TRBV25-1 and TRBJ1-4; D is unresolved. V was shortened by 4 bases and J by 7 bases, with 25 bases between the two germline ends. Germline CDR1 MGHDK, CDR2 SYGVNS. The CDR3 spans 18 residues. CDR3 residues: CASSGYLISGFPSEKLFF. The CDR3 nucleotides read TGTGCCAGCAGTGGGTACCTTATAAGCGGATTTCCTAGTGAAAAACTGTTTTTT.

This clonotype was recorded many times. This chain connects TRBV4-1 to TRBJ2-7; TRBD2 might be the D (7 bases). V was pared by 4 bases and J by 1 base, with 14 bases between. The CDR3 is made up of 15 amino acids. CDR1 is MGHRA, CDR2 YSYEKL, per germline. CDR3 sequence reads: CASSLEGGGSYEQYF. The CDR3 DNA follows: TGCGCCAGCAGCCTCGAAGGGGGGGGGTCCTACGAGCAGTACTTC.

Many counts were recorded for this clonotype. This sequence joins TRBV20-1 and TRBJ1-3; TRBD1 matches 9 bases. The CDR3 loop spans 14 amino acids. CDR1 and CDR2 (germline): DFQATT, SNEGSKA (reference sequence). J gave up 1 base and V 4 bases, and 2 bases lay outside the gene matches. CDR3 coding DNA: TGCAGTGCTACCGGGACAGGGTCTGGAAACACCATATATTTT. It translates to CSATGTGSGNTIYF.

This clonotype was counted many times. The rearrangement joins TRBV5-1 to TRBJ2-7; D gene unclear. Germline values: CDR1 SGHRS, CDR2 YFSETQ. V was pared by 0 bases and J by 12 bases, with 22 bases between. The CDR3 length is 15 residues. This chain's CDR3 is CASSLAAGHNRDRYF. The CDR3 DNA reads as TGCGCCAGCAGCTTGGCGGCAGGCCACAACCGAGACCGGTACTTC.

The rearrangement joins TRBV20-1 to TRBJ1-5, with TRBD1 as a possible D gene (5 bases). With 6 bases removed from V and 11 bases from J, the gap between germline ends came to 17 bases. CDR1 and CDR2 from the germline V gene are DFQATT and SNEGSKA (reference sequence). The CDR3 length is 12 residues. The CDR3 DNA follows: TGCAGTGCCACTAGTATGTCGGACACCCAGCATTTT. Translated, it gives CSATSMSDTQHF.

Relative to its sample, this clonotype is medium-sized. The chain has TRBV18 and TRBJ2-7, with 9 bases fitting TRBD1. The CDR3 covers 15 residues. Losses at the gene ends were 4 bases for V and 3 bases for J; bases not matched to a gene: 7. Germline-derived CDR1 and CDR2 are KGHSH and LQKENI. CDR3 sequence: CASSRPGQGFYEQYF. The CDR3 DNA sequence: TGTGCCAGCTCACGACCGGGACAGGGCTTCTACGAGCAGTACTTC.

The genes are TRBV4-1 and TRBJ1-2; D is possibly TRBD1 (6 bases). The CDR3 has 17 residues. Germline CDR1 MGHRA, CDR2 YSYEKL. The V end was cut by 0 bases, the J end by 2 bases, with 16 bases between. CDR3 bases: TGCGCCAGCAGCCAAGAGTTCCCGACAGGCTTGAACTATGGCTACACCTTC. It translates to CASSQEFPTGLNYGYTF.

This clonotype was observed many times. V usage is TRBV12-3 or TRBV12-4 and J usage is TRBJ1-1; D may be TRBD1 (5 bases). The CDR3 is 12 amino acids. V was pared by 4 bases and J by 10 bases, with 13 bases between. The CDR3 region has the DNA TGTGCCAGCAGTTCTCAGGGTGTTGTAGCTTTCTTT. Amino acid sequence: CASSSQGVVAFF.

The CDR3 region is CASRQTLEAFF. As DNA, the CDR3 is TGTGCCAGCAGACAGACACTTGAAGCTTTCTTT. The chain joins TRBV7-9 to TRBJ1-1, with D unresolved. V was cut by 6 bases and J by 7 bases, with 9 bases left in between. The CDR3 sequence is 11 residues long. The germline V gene has CDR1 SEHNR and CDR2 FQNEAQ (reference sequence).

In this sample, this clonotype turned up many times. The chain links TRBV27 to TRBJ1-6, with TRBD1 matching 10 bases. The CDR3 has 15 residues. Per the germline V gene, CDR1 is MNHEY and CDR2 is SMNVEV (reference sequence). The V and J ends lost 5 bases and 10 bases, in that order; junction bases with no gene match: 8. DNA of the CDR3: TGTGCCAGCAGTACCGGGACAGGGGTCGAGTCACCCCTCCACTTT. This encodes CASSTGTGVESPLHF.

Judged by abundance, this clonotype is medium-sized (0.01 to 0.1%). The V gene is TRBV27, the J gene TRBJ1-2, with TRBD1 as a possible D gene (6 bases). The germline V and J ends were trimmed by 2 bases and 4 bases, with 14 bases remaining between them. Germline values: CDR1 MNHEY, CDR2 SMNVEV (reference sequence). The CDR3 is 15 residues long. CDR3 nucleotide sequence: TGTGCCAGCAGTTTAGGGGAAGGGGGGATCTATGGCTACACCTTC. Encoded protein: CASSLGEGGIYGYTF.

V usage is TRBV25-1 and J usage is TRBJ1-5, with D unclear. CDR1 MGHDK and CDR2 SYGVNS come from the germline V gene. The CDR3 length is 12 residues. Trimming stripped 5 bases from V and 4 bases from J, with 6 bases between. The CDR3 DNA sequence: TGTGCCAGCAGTCTCGGAAATCAGCCCCAGCATTTT. This translates into CASSLGNQPQHF.

This clonotype has ten or more counts. The V call is TRBV24-1, the J call TRBJ2-1; 14 positions match TRBD2. The CDR3 spans 18 residues. Germline lookup yields CDR1 KGHDR and CDR2 SFDVKD. With 4 bases clipped from V and 0 bases from J, the junction kept 4 bases outside the gene matches. CDR3 sequence: CATSDPGTSGSSYNEQFF. The CDR3 bases are TGTGCCACCAGTGACCCAGGGACTAGCGGGAGCTCCTACAATGAGCAGTTCTTC.

The chain combines TRBV7-2 with TRBJ2-1, with D perhaps TRBD1 (5 bases). The V gene lost 6 bases and the J gene lost 10 bases, with 19 bases spanning the gap. The germline CDR1 and CDR2 sequences are SGHTA and FQGNSA. The CDR3 is 14 amino acids. CDR3: CASRLRQGFGEQFF. The CDR3 nucleotides read TGTGCCAGCAGGTTACGTCAGGGTTTTGGGGAGCAGTTCTTC.

At least ten counts were recorded for this clonotype. V and J are TRBV9 and TRBJ2-1; no clear D. V lost 4 bases and J 4 bases, leaving 12 bases between the germline ends. Germline V lookup: CDR1 SGDLS, CDR2 YYNGEE. The CDR3 spans 14 residues. CDR3 loop: CASSPRTFYNEQFF. The CDR3, as DNA: TGTGCCAGCAGCCCTCGGACCTTTTACAATGAGCAGTTCTTC.

The J gene is TRBJ1-2, the V gene TRBV7-9; D unresolved. Germline-derived CDR1 and CDR2 are SEHNR and FQNEAQ (reference sequence). This CDR3 region has 12 residues. Trimming pared 2 bases from V and 6 bases from J, leaving 7 bases between. The CDR3 DNA sequence: TGTGCCAGCAGCTTAACGGCTCATGGCTACACCTTC. Its protein is CASSLTAHGYTF.

This clonotype was detected ten times or more. The chain links TRBV7-8 to TRBJ2-5; D remains ambiguous. CDR3 length: 16 amino acids. CDR1 SGHVS and CDR2 FQNEAQ come from the germline V gene. V lost 1 base to trimming and J lost 0 bases, with 12 bases between them. Written as DNA, the CDR3 is TGTGCCAGCAGCTTAGGTTTATGGGTCCACCAAGAGACCCAGTACTTC. Amino acid sequence: CASSLGLWVHQETQYF.

This clonotype was found many times. This chain connects TRBV20-1 to TRBJ1-1; D not resolved. Trimming cost V 6 bases and J 1 base, with 12 bases left between them. The V gene's germline CDR1 is DFQATT and CDR2 SNEGSKA (reference sequence). The CDR3 loop spans 13 amino acids. CDR3 bases: TGCAGTGCCCCGCGCCCGGGGAACACTGAAGCTTTCTTT. This gives the protein CSAPRPGNTEAFF.

This clonotype was observed at least ten times. V usage is TRBV12-3 or TRBV12-4 and J usage is TRBJ1-1; perhaps TRBD1 as D (5 bases). Trimming took 4 bases from V and 1 from J, leaving 13 bases between them. This CDR3 region has 15 residues. CDR3 sequence reads: CASSSPGRPNTEAFF. The CDR3 DNA reads TGTGCCAGCAGTTCCCCGGGGCGGCCGAACACTGAAGCTTTCTTT.

In this sample, this clonotype turned up many times. V usage is TRBV6-5 and J usage is TRBJ2-3; unclear D gene. Germline V gives CDR1 MNHEY, CDR2 SVGAGI. The V end lost 0 bases, the J end lost 2 bases, and 12 bases lay between the germline ends. The CDR3 is 16 residues long. The CDR3 DNA sequence: TGTGCCAGCAGTTACTCGATTGGCGGTTACACAGATACGCAGTATTTT. This encodes CASSYSIGGYTDTQYF.